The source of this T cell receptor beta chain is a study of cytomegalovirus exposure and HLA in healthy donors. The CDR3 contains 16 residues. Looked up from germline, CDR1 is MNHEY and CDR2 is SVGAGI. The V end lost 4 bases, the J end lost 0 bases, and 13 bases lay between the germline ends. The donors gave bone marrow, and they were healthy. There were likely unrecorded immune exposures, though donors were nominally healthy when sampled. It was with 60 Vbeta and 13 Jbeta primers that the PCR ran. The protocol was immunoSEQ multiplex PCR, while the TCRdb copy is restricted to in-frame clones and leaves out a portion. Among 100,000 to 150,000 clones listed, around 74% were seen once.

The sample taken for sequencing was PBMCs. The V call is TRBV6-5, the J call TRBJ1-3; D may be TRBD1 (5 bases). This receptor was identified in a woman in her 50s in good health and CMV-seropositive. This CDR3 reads CASSSQTVSSGNTIYF. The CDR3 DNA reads TGTGCCAGCAGTTCCCAGACAGTTAGCTCTGGAAACACCATATATTTT.